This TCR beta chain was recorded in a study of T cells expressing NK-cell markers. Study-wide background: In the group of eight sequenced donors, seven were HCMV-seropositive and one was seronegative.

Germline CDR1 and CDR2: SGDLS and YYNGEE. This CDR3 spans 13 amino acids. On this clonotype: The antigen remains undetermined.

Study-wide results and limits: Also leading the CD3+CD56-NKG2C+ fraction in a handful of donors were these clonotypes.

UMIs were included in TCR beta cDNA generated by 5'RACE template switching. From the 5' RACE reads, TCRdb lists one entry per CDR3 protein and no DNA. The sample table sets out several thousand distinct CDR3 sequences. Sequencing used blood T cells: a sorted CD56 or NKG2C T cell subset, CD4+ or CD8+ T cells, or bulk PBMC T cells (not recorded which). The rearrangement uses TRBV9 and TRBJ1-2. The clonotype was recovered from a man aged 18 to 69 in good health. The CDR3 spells CASSVSMGYGYTF.